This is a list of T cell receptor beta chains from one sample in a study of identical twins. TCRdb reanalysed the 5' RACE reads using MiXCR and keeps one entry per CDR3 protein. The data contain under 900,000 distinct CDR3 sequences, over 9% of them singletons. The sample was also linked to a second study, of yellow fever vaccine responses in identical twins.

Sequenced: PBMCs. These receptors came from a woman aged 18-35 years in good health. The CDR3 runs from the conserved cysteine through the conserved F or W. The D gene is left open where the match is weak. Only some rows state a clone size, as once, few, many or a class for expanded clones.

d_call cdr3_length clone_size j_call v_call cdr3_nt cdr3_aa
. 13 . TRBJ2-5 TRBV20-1 TGCAGTGCAACACAATGGACAGCCGAGACCCAGTACTTC CSATQWTAETQYF
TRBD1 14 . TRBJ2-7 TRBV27 TGTGCCAGCAGGAGGACAGGGGGCTTGTACGAGCAGTACTTC CASRRTGGLYEQYF
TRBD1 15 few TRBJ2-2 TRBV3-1 TGTGCCACCACCCAGGGGGCGAGGGACACCGGGGAGCTGTTTTTT CATTQGARDTGELFF
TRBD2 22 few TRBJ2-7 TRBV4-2 TGTGCCAGCAGCCTACGCACCCACGGACTAGCGGGAGGACCCCAGATAATCTACGAGCAGTACTTC CASSLRTHGLAGGPQIIYEQYF
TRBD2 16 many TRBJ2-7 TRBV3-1 TGTGCCAGCAGCCCATGGACTAGCGGGACCACTCACGAGCAGTACTTC CASSPWTSGTTHEQYF
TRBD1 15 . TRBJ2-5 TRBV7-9 TGTGCCAGCAGCATAGGACAGGACCTCCAAGAGACCCAGTACTTC CASSIGQDLQETQYF
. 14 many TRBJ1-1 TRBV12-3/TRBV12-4 TGTGCCAGCAGGAGGGTACAGGTGAACACTGAAGCTTTCTTT CASRRVQVNTEAFF
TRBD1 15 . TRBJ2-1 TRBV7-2 TGTGCCAGCAGCTTGGTGGGACAGGGGGTCGATGAGCAGTTCTTC CASSLVGQGVDEQFF
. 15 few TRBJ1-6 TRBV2 TGTGCCAGCAGTACGGACTCGAGTTATAATTCACCCCTCCACTTT CASSTDSSYNSPLHF
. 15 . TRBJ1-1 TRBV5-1 TGCGCCAGCAGCTTGGCCGACAGACAAAACACTGAAGCTTTCTTT CASSLADRQNTEAFF
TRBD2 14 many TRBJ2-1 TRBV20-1 TGCAGTGTGGAGACTAGCGGGAGGTTCAATGAGCAGTTCTTC CSVETSGRFNEQFF
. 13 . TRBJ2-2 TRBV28 TGTGCCAGCAGTTTACTATTCTCCGGGGAGCTGTTTTTT CASSLLFSGELFF
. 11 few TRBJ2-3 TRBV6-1 TGTGCCAGCAGAGGAGGGACCACGCAGTATTTT CASRGGTTQYF
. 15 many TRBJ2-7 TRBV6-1 TGTGCCAGCAGTGAATCACGGGACGGCCTTAGCGAGCAGTACTTC CASSESRDGLSEQYF
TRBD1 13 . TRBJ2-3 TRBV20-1 TGCAGTGTCAACCATGACAGGGCGGATACGCAGTATTTT CSVNHDRADTQYF
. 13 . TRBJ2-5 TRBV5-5 TGTGCCAGCAGCTTGGTTGGCGGGGAGATCCAGTACTTC CASSLVGGEIQYF
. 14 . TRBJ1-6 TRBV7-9 TGTGCCAGCAGCCTGACAGGAAAAAATTCACCCCTCCACTTT CASSLTGKNSPLHF
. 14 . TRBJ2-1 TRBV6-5 TGTGCCAGCAGTTACTCTGCCCAATACAATGAGCAGTTCTTC CASSYSAQYNEQFF
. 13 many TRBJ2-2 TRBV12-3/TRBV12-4 TGTGCCAGCAGTCCGCCTCACACCGGGGAGCTGTTTTTT CASSPPHTGELFF
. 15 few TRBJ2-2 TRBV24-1 TGTGCCACCCGGGCCGGGACGGGGAACACCGGGGAGCTGTTTTTT CATRAGTGNTGELFF
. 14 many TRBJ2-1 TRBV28 TGTGCCAGCAGTTTATCTCCCGGGATAAGAACGCAGTTCTTC CASSLSPGIRTQFF
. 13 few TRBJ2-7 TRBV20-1 TGCAGTGCCGGGGGCAGGACGGCCTACGAGCAGTACTTC CSAGGRTAYEQYF
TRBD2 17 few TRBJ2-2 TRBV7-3 TGTGCCAGCAGCTTATTCGGGACTAACCTAGGCCTTGGGGAGCTGTTTTTT CASSLFGTNLGLGELFF
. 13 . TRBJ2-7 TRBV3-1 TGTGCCAGCAGCCAAATAAATCGAGGGGAGCAGTACTTC CASSQINRGEQYF
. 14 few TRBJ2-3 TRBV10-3 TGTGCCATCACCGAGCGAGTACCGGCGGATACGCAGTATTTT CAITERVPADTQYF
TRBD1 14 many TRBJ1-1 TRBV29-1 TGCAGCGTTGAAAGACAGGGGGCTGGTACTGAAGCTTTCTTT CSVERQGAGTEAFF
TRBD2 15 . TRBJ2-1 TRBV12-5 TGTGCTAGTGGTTTCGGGACTAGCGGACCCAATGAGCAGTTCTTC CASGFGTSGPNEQFF
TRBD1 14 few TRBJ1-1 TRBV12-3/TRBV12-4 TGTGCCAGCAGTTTTACGGCAGGGGGTACTGAAGCTTTCTTT CASSFTAGGTEAFF
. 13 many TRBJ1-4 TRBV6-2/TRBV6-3 TGTGCCAGCAGTTACACCAATCAAGGGAAACTGTTTTTT CASSYTNQGKLFF
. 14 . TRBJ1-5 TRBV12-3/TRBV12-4 TGTGCCAGCAGTTTGTCGGTACTTAATCAGCCCCAGCATTTT CASSLSVLNQPQHF
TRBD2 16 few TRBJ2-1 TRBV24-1 TGTGCCACCAGTGACTTAAAGCGGGGGGGTAACAATGAGCAGTTCTTC CATSDLKRGGNNEQFF
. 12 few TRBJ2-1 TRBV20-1 TGCAGTGCTAGAGGGAATGACAATGAGCAGTTCTTC CSARGNDNEQFF
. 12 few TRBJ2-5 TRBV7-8 TGTGCCAGCAGCCTCTTTGCGGCGGATATGAGTTTC CASSLFAADMSF
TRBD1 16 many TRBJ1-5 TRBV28 TGTGCCAGCAGCCCCCAGCGACAGGGTACCAATCAGCCCCAGCATTTT CASSPQRQGTNQPQHF
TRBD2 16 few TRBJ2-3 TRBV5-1 TGCGCCAGCAGCTCCCCTAGCGGGAGACCCACAGATACGCAGTATTTT CASSSPSGRPTDTQYF
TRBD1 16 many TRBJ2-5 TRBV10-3 TGTGCCATCAGTGAGTCGAGAACGACAGGGGTAGAGACCCAGTACTTC CAISESRTTGVETQYF
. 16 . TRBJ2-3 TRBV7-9 TGTGCCAGCAGCTTAGCTAAGCGCACATGGACAGATACGCAGTATTTT CASSLAKRTWTDTQYF
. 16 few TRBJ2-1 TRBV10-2 TGCGCCAGCAGTGAGTTCTCTACCTTGGGCTACAATGAGCAGTTCTTC CASSEFSTLGYNEQFF
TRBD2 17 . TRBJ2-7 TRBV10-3 TGTGCCATCAGTGTGGACCGGACTAGCGGGACCTTAAGGGAGCAGTACTTC CAISVDRTSGTLREQYF
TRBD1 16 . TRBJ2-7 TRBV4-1 TGCGCCAGCAGCCAACAGGGGGCGGCGGGCTCCTACGAGCAGTACTTC CASSQQGAAGSYEQYF
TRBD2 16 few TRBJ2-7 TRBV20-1 TGCAGTGCTAGAGATCAAGGACTAGCGTCCGCCTACGAGCAGTACTTC CSARDQGLASAYEQYF
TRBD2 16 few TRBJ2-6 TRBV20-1 TGCAGTGCTACCGATGGGACTAGTGGTGGGGCCAACGTCCTGACTTTC CSATDGTSGGANVLTF
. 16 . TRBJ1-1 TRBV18 TGTGCCAGCTCACCCCCCGTTTTGAGGTCGGGCACTGAAGCTTTCTTT CASSPPVLRSGTEAFF
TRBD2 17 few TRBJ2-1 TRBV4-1 TGCGCCAGCAGCCAAACCCAGATAGCGGGGGGCTACAATGAGCAGTTCTTC CASSQTQIAGGYNEQFF
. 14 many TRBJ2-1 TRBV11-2 TGTGCCAGCAGCCCCCGGACGGTGCACAATGAGCAGTTCTTC CASSPRTVHNEQFF
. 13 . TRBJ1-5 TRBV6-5 TGTGCCAGCAGTTACTCGAAGGAGAGGCCCCAGCATTTT CASSYSKERPQHF
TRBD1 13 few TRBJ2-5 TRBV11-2 TGTGCCAGCAGGGGACAGGGTGTCGAGACCCAGTACTTC CASRGQGVETQYF
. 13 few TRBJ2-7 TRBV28 TGTGCCAGCAGTTCTTACAGGGAAGGCGAGCAGTACTTC CASSSYREGEQYF
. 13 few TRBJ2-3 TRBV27 TGTGCCAGCACCTTTCGAGGGGGGGATACGCAGTATTTT CASTFRGGDTQYF
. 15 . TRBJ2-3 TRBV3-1 TGTGCCAGCAGCCAAGCGGGGACTTTCACAGATACGCAGTATTTT CASSQAGTFTDTQYF
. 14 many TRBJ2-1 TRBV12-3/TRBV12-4 TGTGCCAGCAGCTACGGACGAGCCTCCAATGAGCAGTTCTTC CASSYGRASNEQFF
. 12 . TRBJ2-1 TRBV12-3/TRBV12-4 TGTGCCAGCCAAGGGCGGTACAATGAGCAGTTCTTC CASQGRYNEQFF
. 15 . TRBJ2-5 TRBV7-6 TGTGCCAGCAGCCCGTTAGGGAGGTCCGAAGAGACCCAGTACTTC CASSPLGRSEETQYF
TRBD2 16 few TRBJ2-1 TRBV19 TGTGCCAGTAGTATGGGGAGCGGGAAAGGATACAATGAGCAGTTCTTC CASSMGSGKGYNEQFF
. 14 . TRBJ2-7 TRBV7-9 TGTGCCAGCAGCTCCCTGGACTCGTTCTACGAGCAGTACTTC CASSSLDSFYEQYF